What follows are 17 T cell receptor beta chains derived from one specimen sequenced in a study of blood T cell repertoires in COVID-19. Profiling relied on immunoSEQ multiplex PCR, and the TCRdb table lists in-frame clones only, not all of them. The sample has approximately 220,000 clones; around 87% are singletons. Sequenced sample: PBMCs or T cells enriched from blood (not recorded which). Every receptor here comes from a woman younger than 30 in a cohort exposed to, infected with or recovered from COVID-19 (not recorded which).

This chain joins TRBV5-4 and TRBJ1-1; 8 nucleotides line up with TRBD1. This CDR3 has 15 residues. Trimming took 2 bases from V and 3 from J; bases not matched to a gene: 6. Germline V gene sequence: CDR1 SGHNT, CDR2 YYREEE (reference sequence). The CDR3 region has the DNA TGTGCCAGCAGCTTATTGGACAGGGAGGACACTGAAGCTTTCTTT. This translates into CASSLLDREDTEAFF.

The chain has TRBV1 and TRBJ1-3. TRBV1 is marked as a pseudogene. The CDR3 length is 15 residues. The CDR3 DNA sequence: TGCACCAGCAGCCAAGGAGGGTCCTCTGGAAACACCATATATTTT. It specifies CTSSQGGSSGNTIYF.

CDR3 sequence reads: CASSLAEDNEQFF. The CDR3 nucleotides read TGTGCCAGCAGTTTAGCGGAGGACAATGAGCAGTTCTTC. The rearrangement links TRBV12-3 or TRBV12-4 to TRBJ2-1; maybe TRBD2 (5 bases). CDR3 length: 13 residues. Trimming pared 0 bases from V and 5 bases from J, leaving 5 bases between.

The gene calls are TRBV9 and TRBJ2-5; D call uncertain. Germline V lookup: CDR1 SGDLS, CDR2 YYNGEE. The CDR3 extends over 14 amino acids. The V end lost 0 bases, the J end lost 1 base, and 7 bases lay between the germline ends. The CDR3 reads CASSVGGSQETQYF. Written as DNA, the CDR3 is TGTGCCAGCAGCGTAGGCGGCAGCCAAGAGACCCAGTACTTC.

Comments on this clone: One end of the junction fails to match germline, which may point to a read error. The V and J genes are TRBV5-1 and TRBJ2-7; a possible D gene is TRBD2 (7 bases). Germline V gene sequence: CDR1 SGHRS, CDR2 YFSETQ. The CDR3 loop spans 16 amino acids. As DNA, the CDR3 is TGCGCCCGCAGCTTGGGGGGGGGCGGAACCACCCCTCAGCAGTACTTC. It specifies CARSLGGGGTTPQQYF. Combining the CDR3 with reference TRBV5-1 and TRBJ2-7 gives the whole variable domain KAGVTQTPRYLIKTRGQQVTLSCSPISGHRSVSWYQQTPGQGLQFLFEYFSETQRNKGNFPGRFSGRQFSNSRSEMNVSTLELGDSALYLCARSLGGGGTTPQQYFGPGTRLTVT.

The chain is built from TRBV5-3 and TRBJ1-6, with a possible D match to TRBD1 (6 bases). TRBV5-3 is identified as an open reading frame with a role that is uncertain. The CDR3 has 16 amino acids. With 4 bases removed from V and 0 bases from J, the gap between germline ends came to 11 bases. CDR3 sequence (DNA): TGTGCCAGAAGCGGGACAATGAGCTCCTATAATTCACCCCTCCACTTT. Translated, it gives CARSGTMSSYNSPLHF.

V is TRBV7-9 and J is TRBJ1-4; maybe TRBD1 (6 bases). Germline-derived CDR1 and CDR2 are SEHNR and FQNEAQ (reference sequence). With 4 bases removed from V and 7 bases from J, the gap between germline ends came to 16 bases. This CDR3 is built from 15 residues. CDR3 sequence reads: CASSSRQDSSEKLFF. CDR3 nucleotides: TGTGCCAGCAGCTCCCGACAGGACTCGAGTGAAAAACTGTTTTTT.

This clone was detected only once. The chain couples TRBV28 to TRBJ1-1; D may be TRBD1 (5 bases). The CDR3 has 15 amino acids. The germline V gene has CDR1 MDHEN and CDR2 SYDVKM. Trimming took off 3 bases at V and 10 bases at J, with 21 bases between the two ends. CDR3 loop: CASSLVGAPGRVAFF. The CDR3 nucleotides are TGTGCCAGCAGTTTGGTAGGGGCGCCCGGTCGAGTAGCTTTCTTT.

The chain recombines TRBV10-3 with TRBJ1-6; 9 nucleotides match TRBD1. Germline lookup yields CDR1 ENHRY and CDR2 SYGVKD. The CDR3 covers 18 residues. V lost 2 bases, J lost 4 bases, and 9 bases stayed unmatched. CDR3 DNA sequence: TGTGCCATCAGTGAGATGGGACAGGGCAAGGGGTATAATTCACCCCTCCACTTT. Encoded protein: CAISEMGQGKGYNSPLHF.

The chain has TRBV19 and TRBJ1-3, with unresolved D. The CDR3 is 14 residues long. The V end was cut by 3 bases, the J end by 10 bases, with 16 bases between. CDR1 and CDR2 from the germline V gene are LNHDA and SQIVND (reference sequence). The CDR3 DNA follows: TGTGCCAGTAGTATTGTGGGAGCCCGGCAAACCATATATTTT. This translates into CASSIVGARQTIYF.

This chain uses TRBV7-9 with TRBJ2-7, with D perhaps TRBD2 (6 bases). The CDR3 covers 14 residues. Looked up from germline, CDR1 is SEHNR and CDR2 is FQNEAQ (reference sequence). V was shortened by 6 bases and J by 5 bases, with 17 bases between the two germline ends. The CDR3 nucleotides read TGTGCCAGCAGGGGGGACTCTGGGGACGACGAGCAGTACTTC. Translating it yields CASRGDSGDDEQYF.

Notes on this clone: The sample holds other DNA sequences that translate to the same CDR3. The chain has TRBV7-3 and TRBJ2-3; 15 bases align to TRBD2. CDR3 length: 16 amino acids. CDR1 and CDR2 from the germline V gene are SGHTA and FQGTGA. The V segment lost 2 bases and the J segment 3 bases; nucleotides outside the gene matches: 0. In DNA, the CDR3 is TGTGCCAGCAGCTTAGGACTAGCGGGAGGGACAGATACGCAGTATTTT. This encodes CASSLGLAGGTDTQYF.

V and J are TRBV28 and TRBJ1-2; 8 bases agree with TRBD1. The length of the CDR3 is 14 residues. CDR1 MDHEN and CDR2 SYDVKM come from the germline V gene. After removal of 4 bases from V and 6 bases from J, the junction contained 7 bases not matched to a gene. The CDR3 DNA sequence: TGTGCCAGCAGTTCCTTGACAGGGGTGGATGGCTACACCTTC. Translation: CASSSLTGVDGYTF.

The chain recombines TRBV5-1 with TRBJ2-6; 8 bases align to TRBD1. V shed 0 bases, J shed 0 bases, and the junction held 11 bases outside the gene matches. Looked up from germline, CDR1 is SGHRS and CDR2 is YFSETQ. The CDR3 extends over 20 amino acids. CDR3 protein: CASSLDRGAVVFSGANVLTF. In DNA form, the CDR3 reads TGCGCCAGCAGCTTGGACAGGGGGGCTGTGGTATTCTCTGGGGCCAACGTCCTGACTTTC.

The chain couples TRBV5-1 to TRBJ1-1, with 9 bases matching TRBD1. CDR3 length: 16 residues. The germline CDR1 and CDR2 sequences are SGHRS and YFSETQ. The V and J ends lost 0 bases and 1 base, in that order; junction bases with no gene match: 4. The CDR3 sequence is CASSLAGQGSNTEAFF. The CDR3 DNA is TGCGCCAGCAGCTTGGCCGGACAGGGGTCGAACACTGAAGCTTTCTTT.

The chain uses TRBV11-2 and TRBJ2-1; 8 nucleotides match TRBD1. The germline V gene encodes CDR1 SGHAT and CDR2 FQNNGV. Unmatched junction bases numbered 11, after V lost 1 base and J lost 6 bases. There are 17 residues in the CDR3. As DNA, the CDR3 is TGTGCCAGCAGCTTAGCCCCAGGGGGCCTCTCATCCAATGAGCAGTTCTTC. It is translated as CASSLAPGGLSSNEQFF. Based on the CDR3 plus reference TRBV11-2 and TRBJ2-1, the full variable domain is EAGVAQSPRYKIIEKRQSVAFWCNPISGHATLYWYQQILGQGPKLLIQFQNNGVVDDSQLPKDRFSAERLKGVDSTLKIQPAKLEDSAVYLCASSLAPGGLSSNEQFFGPGTRLTVL.

The rearrangement uses TRBV11-2 and TRBJ1-1; TRBD1 aligns across 8 bases. Germline CDR1 and CDR2: SGHAT and FQNNGV. V lost 5 bases and J lost 0; bases outside the gene matches: 2. This CDR3 has 14 residues. Here the CDR3 reads CASSGTGLNTEAFF. CDR3 nucleotides: TGTGCCAGCAGCGGGACAGGTCTGAACACTGAAGCTTTCTTT. Filled out from reference TRBV11-2 and TRBJ1-1, the complete variable domain reads EAGVAQSPRYKIIEKRQSVAFWCNPISGHATLYWYQQILGQGPKLLIQFQNNGVVDDSQLPKDRFSAERLKGVDSTLKIQPAKLEDSAVYLCASSGTGLNTEAFFGQGTRLTVV.